This TCR beta chain was profiled in a study of T cell clones after liver transplantation. Study in general: Blood was drawn pre-transplant, before withdrawal, and after full or failed withdrawal. Overall study findings and caveats: Graft donor-reactive T cells may have migrated into the graft rather than being deleted.

TCRdb keeps only in-frame clones here, not all; method: immunoSEQ multiplex PCR. The table has tens of thousands of clones, 70% to 90% seen once. V was pared by 0 bases and J by 1 base, with 5 bases of the junction left unmatched. Germline V gives CDR1 MNHEY, CDR2 SVGAGI. The CDR3 has 16 residues. This clone was recorded once. Its antigen is still unknown. This receptor was taken from a human patient who received a liver transplant. Some T cells may trace back to the graft donor. Source: CD8+ T cells from blood, taken 12 months after liver transplant. The chain combines TRBV6-5 with TRBJ2-7; 8 bases are a match to TRBD2. CDR3 residues: CASSYSLGTRSYEQYF. The DNA of the CDR3 is TGTGCCAGCAGTTACTCCTTAGGGACTAGGTCCTACGAGCAGTACTTC.